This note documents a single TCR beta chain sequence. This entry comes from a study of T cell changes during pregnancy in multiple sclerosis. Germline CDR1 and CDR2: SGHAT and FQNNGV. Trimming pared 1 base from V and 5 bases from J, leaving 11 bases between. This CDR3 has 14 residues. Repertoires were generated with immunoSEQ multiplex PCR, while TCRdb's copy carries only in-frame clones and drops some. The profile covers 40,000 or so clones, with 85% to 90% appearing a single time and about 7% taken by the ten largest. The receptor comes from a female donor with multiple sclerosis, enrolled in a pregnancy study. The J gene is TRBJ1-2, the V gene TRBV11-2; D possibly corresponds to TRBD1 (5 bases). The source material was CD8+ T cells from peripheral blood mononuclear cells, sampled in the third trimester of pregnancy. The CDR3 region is CASSLAGGWYGYTF. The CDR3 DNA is TGTGCCAGCAGCTTAGCCGGGGGATGGTATGGCTACACCTTC. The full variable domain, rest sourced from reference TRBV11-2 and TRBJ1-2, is EAGVAQSPRYKIIEKRQSVAFWCNPISGHATLYWYQQILGQGPKLLIQFQNNGVVDDSQLPKDRFSAERLKGVDSTLKIQPAKLEDSAVYLCASSLAGGWYGYTFGSGTRLTVV.